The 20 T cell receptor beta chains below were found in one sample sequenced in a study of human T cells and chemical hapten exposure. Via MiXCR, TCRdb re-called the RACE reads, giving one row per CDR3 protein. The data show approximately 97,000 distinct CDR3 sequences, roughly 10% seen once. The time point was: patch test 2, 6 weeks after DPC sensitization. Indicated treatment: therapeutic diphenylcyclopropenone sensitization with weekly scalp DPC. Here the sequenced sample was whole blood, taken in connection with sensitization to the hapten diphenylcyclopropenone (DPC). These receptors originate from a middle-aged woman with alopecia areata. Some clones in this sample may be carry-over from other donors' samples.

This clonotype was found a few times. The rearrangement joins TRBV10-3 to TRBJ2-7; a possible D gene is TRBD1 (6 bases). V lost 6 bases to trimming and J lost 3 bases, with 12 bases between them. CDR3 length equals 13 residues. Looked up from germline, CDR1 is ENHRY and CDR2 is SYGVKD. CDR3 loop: CAISKQGNYEQYF. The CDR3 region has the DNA TGTGCCATCAGCAAACAGGGCAACTACGAGCAGTACTTC.

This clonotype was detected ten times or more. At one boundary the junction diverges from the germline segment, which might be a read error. CDR3 bases: TGTGCCAGCAGCCTGTCCGGCACCCAACAGACCCAGTACTTC. Amino acid sequence: CASSLSGTQQTQYF. The rearrangement links TRBV11-2 to TRBJ2-5; D is ambiguous. This CDR3 comprises 14 residues. The germline gives CDR1 SGHAT, CDR2 FQNNGV. Together with reference TRBV11-2 and TRBJ2-5, the CDR3 gives the full variable domain: EAGVAQSPRYKIIEKRQSVAFWCNPISGHATLYWYQQILGQGPKLLIQFQNNGVVDDSQLPKDRFSAERLKGVDSTLKIQPAKLEDSAVYLCASSLSGTQQTQYFGPGTRLLVL.

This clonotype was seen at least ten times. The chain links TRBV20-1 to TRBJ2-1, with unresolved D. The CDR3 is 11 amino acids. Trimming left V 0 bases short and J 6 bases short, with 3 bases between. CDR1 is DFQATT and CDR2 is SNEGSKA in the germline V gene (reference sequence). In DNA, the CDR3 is TGCAGTGCTAGAGAAGTCAATGAGCAGTTCTTC. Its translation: CSAREVNEQFF.

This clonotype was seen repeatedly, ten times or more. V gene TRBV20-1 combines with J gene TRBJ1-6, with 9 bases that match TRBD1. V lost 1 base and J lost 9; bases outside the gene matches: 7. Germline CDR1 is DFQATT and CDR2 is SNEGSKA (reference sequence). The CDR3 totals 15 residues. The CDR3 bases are TGCAGTGCTAGAGCCAACTCGGGACAGGGTTCACCCCTCCACTTT. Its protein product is CSARANSGQGSPLHF.

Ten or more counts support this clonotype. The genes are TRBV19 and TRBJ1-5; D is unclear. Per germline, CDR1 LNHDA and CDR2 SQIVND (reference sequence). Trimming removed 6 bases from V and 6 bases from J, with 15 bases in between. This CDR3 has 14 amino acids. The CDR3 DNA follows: TGTGCCAGTAGGTCCCGTGGGGTGGGTCAGCCCCAGCATTTT. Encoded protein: CASRSRGVGQPQHF.

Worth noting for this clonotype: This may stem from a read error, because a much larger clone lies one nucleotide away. The CDR3 DNA is TGTGCCAGCTCAACAAAAAAGACCCTCTTTGGCTATTGCTACACCTTC. Its translation is CASSTKKTLFGYCYTF. The chain is built from TRBV18 and TRBJ1-2; D not resolved. The CDR3 has 16 residues. Germline CDR1 reads KGHSH; CDR2 reads LQKENI.

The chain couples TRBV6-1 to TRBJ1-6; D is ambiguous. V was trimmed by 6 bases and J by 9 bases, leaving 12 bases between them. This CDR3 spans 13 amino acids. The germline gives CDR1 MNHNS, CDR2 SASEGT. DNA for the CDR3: TGTGCCAGCAGAAGACCGGGTCCTTCACCCCTCCACTTT. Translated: CASRRPGPSPLHF.

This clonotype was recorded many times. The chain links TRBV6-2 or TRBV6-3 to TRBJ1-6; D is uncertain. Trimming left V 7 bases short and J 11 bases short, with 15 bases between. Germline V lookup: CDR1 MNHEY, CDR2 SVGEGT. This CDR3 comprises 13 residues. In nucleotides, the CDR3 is TGTGCCAGCACCGACCCTTATAAAGCACCCCTCCACTTT. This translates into CASTDPYKAPLHF.

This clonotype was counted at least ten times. The CDR3 coding sequence is TGTGCCAGTAGTTCACAGGGAAATATTCCCGGGGAGCTGTTTTTT. Translated, it gives CASSSQGNIPGELFF. This rearrangement joins TRBV19 to TRBJ2-2; D is perhaps TRBD1 (6 bases). Trimming cost V 5 bases and J 6 bases, with 16 bases left between them. Germline V CDR1 and CDR2: LNHDA, SQIVND (reference sequence). The CDR3 runs 15 residues.

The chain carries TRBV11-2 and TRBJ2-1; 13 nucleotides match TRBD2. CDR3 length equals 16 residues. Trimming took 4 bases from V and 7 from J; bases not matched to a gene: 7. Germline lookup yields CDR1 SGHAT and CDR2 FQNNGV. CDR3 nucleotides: TGTGCCAGCAGCTCTGGGACGACTAGCGGGAGGAATGAGCAGTTCTTC. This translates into CASSSGTTSGRNEQFF.

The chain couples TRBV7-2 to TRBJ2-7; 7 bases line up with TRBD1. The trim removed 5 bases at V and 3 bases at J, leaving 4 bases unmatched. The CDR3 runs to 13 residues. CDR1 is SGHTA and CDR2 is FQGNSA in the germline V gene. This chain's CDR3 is CASSRDRDYEQYF. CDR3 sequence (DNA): TGTGCCAGCAGCCGCGACAGGGACTACGAGCAGTACTTC. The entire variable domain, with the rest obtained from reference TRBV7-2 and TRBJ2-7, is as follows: GAGVSQSPSNKVTEKGKDVELRCDPISGHTALYWYRQSLGQGLEFLIYFQGNSAPDKSGLPSDRFSAERTGGSVSTLTIQRTQQEDSAVYLCASSRDRDYEQYFGPGTRLTVT.

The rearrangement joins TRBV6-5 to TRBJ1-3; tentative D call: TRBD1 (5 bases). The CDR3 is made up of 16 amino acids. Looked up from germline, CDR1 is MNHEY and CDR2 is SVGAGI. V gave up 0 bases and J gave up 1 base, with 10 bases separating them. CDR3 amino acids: CASSYSRGASGNTIYF. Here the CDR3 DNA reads TGTGCCAGCAGTTACTCGAGAGGGGCATCTGGAAACACCATATATTTT.

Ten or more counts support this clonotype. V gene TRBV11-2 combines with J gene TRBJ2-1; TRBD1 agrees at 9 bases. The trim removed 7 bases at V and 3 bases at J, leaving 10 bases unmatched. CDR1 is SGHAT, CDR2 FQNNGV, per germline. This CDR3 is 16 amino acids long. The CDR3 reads CASNGYGQGYYNEQFF. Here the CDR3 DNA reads TGTGCCAGCAATGGGTACGGACAGGGGTACTACAATGAGCAGTTCTTC.

The CDR3 loop reads CSAVDRVYEQYF. CDR3 nucleotides: TGCAGTGCCGTAGACCGCGTCTACGAGCAGTACTTC. V and J are TRBV20-1 and TRBJ2-7; D gene uncertain. The V end was cut by 6 bases, the J end by 3 bases, with 12 bases between. Germline CDR1 and CDR2: DFQATT and SNEGSKA (reference sequence). The CDR3 loop spans 12 amino acids.

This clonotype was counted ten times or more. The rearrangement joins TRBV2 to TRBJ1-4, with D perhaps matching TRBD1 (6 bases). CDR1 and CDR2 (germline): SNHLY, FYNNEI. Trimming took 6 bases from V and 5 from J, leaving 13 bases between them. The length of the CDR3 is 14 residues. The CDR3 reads CASSRGGGNEKLFF. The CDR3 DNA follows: TGTGCCAGCAGCCGAGGGGGTGGCAATGAAAAACTGTTTTTT.

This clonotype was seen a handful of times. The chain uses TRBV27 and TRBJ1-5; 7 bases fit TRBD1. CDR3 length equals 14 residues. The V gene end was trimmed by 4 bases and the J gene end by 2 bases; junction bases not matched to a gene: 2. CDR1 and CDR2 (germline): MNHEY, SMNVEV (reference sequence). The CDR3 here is CASSWDSGNQPQHF. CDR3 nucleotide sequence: TGTGCCAGCAGTTGGGACAGTGGCAATCAGCCCCAGCATTTT.

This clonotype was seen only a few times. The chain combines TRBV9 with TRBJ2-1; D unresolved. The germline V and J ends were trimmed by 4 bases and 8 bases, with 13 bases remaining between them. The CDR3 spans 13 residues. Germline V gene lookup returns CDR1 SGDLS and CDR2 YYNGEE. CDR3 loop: CASSTGLPDEQFF. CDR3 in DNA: TGTGCCAGCAGCACGGGCCTTCCCGATGAGCAGTTCTTC.

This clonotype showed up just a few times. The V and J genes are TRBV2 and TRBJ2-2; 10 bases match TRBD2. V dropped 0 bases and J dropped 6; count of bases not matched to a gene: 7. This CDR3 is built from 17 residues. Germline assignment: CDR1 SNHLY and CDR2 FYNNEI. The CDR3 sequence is CASSEARTSGQPGELFF. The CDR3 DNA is TGTGCCAGCAGTGAAGCCAGGACTAGCGGCCAACCCGGGGAGCTGTTTTTT.

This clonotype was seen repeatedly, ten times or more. The DNA of the CDR3 is TGTGCCAGCAGCCAAGAAGTCGCGGCAGGCCCTTATGGCTACACCTTC. Protein: CASSQEVAAGPYGYTF. This chain joins TRBV4-2 and TRBJ1-2; D is ambiguous. The germline V gene has CDR1 LGHNA and CDR2 YNFKEQ. This CDR3 is built from 16 residues. Trimming left V 0 bases short and J 5 bases short, with 16 bases between.

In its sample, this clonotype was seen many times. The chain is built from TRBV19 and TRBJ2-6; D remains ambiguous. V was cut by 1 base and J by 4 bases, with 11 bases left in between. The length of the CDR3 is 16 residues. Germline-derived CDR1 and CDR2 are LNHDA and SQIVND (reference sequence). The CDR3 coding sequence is TGTGCCAGTAGTATAGGTTTCACAGCCGGGGCCAACGTCCTGACTTTC. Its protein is CASSIGFTAGANVLTF.